The 29 T cell receptor beta chains below all came from one sample that was sequenced in a study of T cell responses to AZD1222 COVID-19 vaccine. The method was immunoSEQ multiplex PCR; TCRdb's version includes in-frame clones alone and lacks a portion of them. This sample has 110,000 to 150,000 clones; about 94% occur once, and the top ten carry under 4%. The input for sequencing was peripheral blood, taken on day 0 of AZD1222 vaccination. The receptors stem from an adult in good health.

The genes are TRBV12-3 or TRBV12-4 and TRBJ1-3; TRBD1 agrees at 7 bases. The CDR3 is 13 amino acids. The junction had 6 bases not matched to a gene; V was cut back by 4 bases and J by 9 bases. The CDR3: CASSYDRVATIYF. The CDR3 DNA follows: TGTGCCAGCAGTTATGACAGGGTTGCCACCATATATTTT.

The chain combines TRBV19 with TRBJ1-5; maybe TRBD1 (6 bases). The CDR3 has 14 residues. CDR1 and CDR2 (germline): LNHDA, SQIVND (reference sequence). V lost 5 bases and J 7 bases, leaving 15 bases between the germline ends. CDR3 in amino acids: CASSVTGREQPQHF. CDR3 coding DNA: TGTGCCAGTAGTGTCACAGGGAGGGAACAGCCCCAGCATTTT.

The chain employs TRBV21-1 and TRBJ2-7. TRBV21-1 is assigned pseudogene status. CDR3 length: 15 amino acids. The CDR3 DNA is TGTGCCAGCAGCAAAGCGGGGGTTACGGCCTACGAGCAGTACTTC. It encodes CASSKAGVTAYEQYF.

The chain couples TRBV7-2 to TRBJ1-5; no definite D call. The ends were cut back, 1 base at V and 5 bases at J, with 6 bases in the middle. The CDR3 extends over 13 amino acids. CDR1 and CDR2 (germline): SGHTA, FQGNSA. CDR3 coding DNA: TGTGCCAGCAGCTTAGAACTCCATCAGCCCCAGCATTTT. As protein: CASSLELHQPQHF.

This rearrangement joins TRBV28 to TRBJ2-1; a possible D gene is TRBD2 (5 bases). Trimming cost V 5 bases and J 0 bases, with 8 bases left between them. Germline values: CDR1 MDHEN, CDR2 SYDVKM. The CDR3 extends over 14 amino acids. The CDR3 region has the DNA TGTGCCAGCAGTCAAGGAGGCTCCTACAATGAGCAGTTCTTC. It codes for CASSQGGSYNEQFF.

The V gene is TRBV6-5, the J gene TRBJ2-7; 8 bases fit TRBD1. J lost 3 bases, V lost 2 bases, and 6 bases had no gene match. Germline V gene lookup returns CDR1 MNHEY and CDR2 SVGAGI. The CDR3 has 15 residues. The CDR3 nucleotides are TGTGCCAGCAGTTACGGCAGGGGGCCTATCTACGAGCAGTACTTC. It codes for CASSYGRGPIYEQYF.

The chain joins TRBV27 to TRBJ1-4, with D possibly matching TRBD1 (5 bases). Germline CDR1 reads MNHEY; CDR2 reads SMNVEV (reference sequence). V lost 3 bases and J lost 2, with 16 bases in between. The CDR3 is 17 amino acids. CDR3 loop: CASSFSVGGSTNEKLFF. CDR3 DNA sequence: TGTGCCAGCAGTTTTTCTGTCGGGGGTTCGACTAATGAAAAACTGTTTTTT.

The CDR3 loop is CAISGTSGRSDGELFF. The CDR3 DNA reads TGTGCCATCTCTGGGACTAGCGGGAGGAGTGACGGGGAGCTGTTTTTT. V and J are TRBV10-3 and TRBJ2-2, with 15 bases matching TRBD2. The V gene end was trimmed by 8 bases and the J gene end by 7 bases; junction bases not matched to a gene: 8. Germline-derived CDR1 and CDR2 are ENHRY and SYGVKD. CDR3 length: 16 residues.

This clone was detected once. The chain is built from TRBV6-1 and TRBJ1-4; D ambiguous. The CDR3 contains 14 residues. The V gene lost 3 bases and the J gene lost 13 bases, with 18 bases spanning the gap. Per germline, CDR1 MNHNS and CDR2 SASEGT. The CDR3 sequence is CASSELGITGGLFF. CDR3 DNA sequence: TGTGCCAGCAGTGAGTTGGGGATCACCGGCGGACTGTTTTTT.

The rearrangement links TRBV9 to TRBJ1-1, with 9 bases that match TRBD1. The CDR3 length is 15 residues. CDR1 and CDR2 from the germline V gene are SGDLS and YYNGEE. V lost 3 bases to trimming and J lost 7 bases; unmatched junction nucleotides: 10. The CDR3 here is CASSAGTGTFNEAFF. The CDR3 DNA is TGTGCCAGCAGCGCCGGGACAGGGACCTTTAATGAAGCTTTCTTT.

The chain is built from TRBV4-3 and TRBJ2-1, with a weak D call TRBD2 (6 bases). Germline loops: CDR1 LGHNA, CDR2 YSLEER. Trimming pared 3 bases from V and 10 bases from J, leaving 10 bases between. This CDR3 spans 12 amino acids. CDR3: CASSQDLAEQFF. The CDR3 DNA sequence: TGCGCCAGCAGCCAGGATCTAGCGGAGCAGTTCTTC.

The chain has TRBV5-1 and TRBJ2-7; TRBD2 matches at 8 bases. The CDR3 runs 17 residues. V was pared by 2 bases and J by 3 bases, with 13 bases of the junction left unmatched. Germline V gene lookup returns CDR1 SGHRS and CDR2 YFSETQ. For the CDR3, the DNA is TGCGCCAGCAGCTTTACTACGACCGGGACTAGTCTCTACGAGCAGTACTTC. It yields the protein CASSFTTTGTSLYEQYF. Filled out from reference TRBV5-1 and TRBJ2-7, the complete variable domain reads KAGVTQTPRYLIKTRGQQVTLSCSPISGHRSVSWYQQTPGQGLQFLFEYFSETQRNKGNFPGRFSGRQFSNSRSEMNVSTLELGDSALYLCASSFTTTGTSLYEQYFGPGTRLTVT.

The chain is built from TRBV3-1 (or the pseudogene TRBV3-2) and TRBJ2-1, with 10 bases that match TRBD2. CDR1 is LGHDT, CDR2 YNNKEL, per germline (reference sequence). This CDR3 region has 15 residues. V trimming: 1 base; J trimming: 4 bases; junction bases outside the gene matches: 1. The CDR3 coding sequence is TGTGCCAGCAGCCAAGTGACTAGCGGGTACAATGAGCAGTTCTTC. Amino acids: CASSQVTSGYNEQFF.

This clone was detected only a few times. The chain uses TRBV5-1 and TRBJ2-3, with 11 bases lining up with TRBD1. CDR3 length: 17 amino acids. Germline CDR1 is SGHRS and CDR2 is YFSETQ. Unmatched junction bases numbered 9, after V lost 0 bases and J lost 6 bases. CDR3 in amino acids: CASSLEGTGGYRDTQYF. CDR3 bases: TGCGCCAGCAGCTTGGAGGGGACAGGGGGATATCGGGATACGCAGTATTTT.

The CDR3 sequence: CASSLSLGYEQYF. CDR3 bases: TGTGCCAGCAGCCTGTCTCTGGGGTACGAGCAGTACTTC. V gene TRBV7-8 combines with J gene TRBJ2-7; no reliable D call. Germline CDR1 and CDR2: SGHVS and FQNEAQ. V shed 5 bases and J shed 4 bases, with 12 bases lying between them. The CDR3 is 13 amino acids. Based on the CDR3 plus reference TRBV7-8 and TRBJ2-7, the full variable domain is GAGVSQSPRYKVAKRGQDVALRCDPISGHVSLFWYQQALGQGPEFLTYFQNEAQLDKSGLPSDRFFAERPEGSVSTLKIQRTQQEDSAVYLCASSLSLGYEQYFGPGTRLTVT.

The chain links TRBV11-3 to TRBJ2-2; D is unclear. V lost 1 base to trimming and J lost 7 bases, with 7 bases between them. Per germline, CDR1 SGHNT and CDR2 YENEEA. The CDR3 sequence is 13 residues long. The DNA for the CDR3 is TGTGCCAGCAGCTTAGGGAGTGGCGGGGAGCTGTTTTTT. This gives the protein CASSLGSGGELFF.

The J gene is TRBJ1-1, the V gene TRBV3-1 (or the pseudogene TRBV3-2), with D perhaps matching TRBD1 (5 bases). The CDR3 is 16 amino acids. CDR1 is LGHDT, CDR2 YNNKEL, per germline (reference sequence). Trimming pared 4 bases from V and 4 bases from J, leaving 19 bases between. DNA for the CDR3: TGTGCCAGCAGCCTCCTGGGGGGAGCGGGGACCACTGAAGCTTTCTTT. Translating gives CASSLLGGAGTTEAFF.

The V and J genes are TRBV24-1 and TRBJ2-5, with 7 bases that match TRBD1. The CDR3 totals 16 residues. CDR1 and CDR2 from the germline V gene are KGHDR and SFDVKD. V was clipped by 4 bases and J by 5 bases; unmatched bases: 12. As DNA, the CDR3 is TGTGCCACCAGTGACGCCGACAGGGCTCTAGGGGAGACCCAGTACTTC. It yields the protein CATSDADRALGETQYF.

The J gene is TRBJ2-2, the V gene TRBV4-2, with D tentatively TRBD2 (6 bases). This CDR3 contains 16 residues. Germline lookup yields CDR1 LGHNA and CDR2 YNFKEQ. The V end was cut by 0 bases, the J end by 1 base, with 9 bases between. CDR3 in DNA: TGTGCCAGCAGCCAAGAAAGGCGGGGGAACACCGGGGAGCTGTTTTTT. As protein: CASSQERRGNTGELFF.

The chain employs TRBV7-3 and TRBJ2-1, with D hard to call. Between the trimmed V and J ends, which lost 1 base and 0 bases, there was a span of 22 bases. The V gene's germline CDR1 is SGHTA and CDR2 FQGTGA. This CDR3 is built from 20 residues. This chain's CDR3 is CASSLIGFSLQPSSYNEQFF. For the CDR3, the DNA is TGTGCCAGCAGCTTAATTGGTTTCTCCCTCCAGCCGAGCTCCTACAATGAGCAGTTCTTC. The variable domain in full, completed from reference TRBV7-3 and TRBJ2-1, reads GAGVSQTPSNKVTEKGKYVELRCDPISGHTALYWYRQSLGQGPEFLIYFQGTGAADDSGLPNDRFFAVRPEGSVSTLKIQRTERGDSAVYLCASSLIGFSLQPSSYNEQFFGPGTRLTVL.

The chain recombines TRBV5-1 with TRBJ2-2; D is uncertain. This CDR3 is built from 14 residues. CDR1 is SGHRS and CDR2 is YFSETQ in the germline V gene. V lost 2 bases and J lost 5, with 10 bases in between. CDR3 DNA: TGCGCCAGCAGCTTCCCGGAGAGGACCGGGGAGCTGTTTTTT. Its translation: CASSFPERTGELFF. The full variable domain, in which reference TRBV5-1 and TRBJ2-2 provide the parts outside the CDR3, is KAGVTQTPRYLIKTRGQQVTLSCSPISGHRSVSWYQQTPGQGLQFLFEYFSETQRNKGNFPGRFSGRQFSNSRSEMNVSTLELGDSALYLCASSFPERTGELFFGEGSRLTVL.

The chain combines TRBV9 with TRBJ1-1; possible D gene TRBD1, 6 bases. Trimming cost V 3 bases and J 3 bases, with 9 bases left between them. The CDR3 is 13 residues long. Germline V gene lookup returns CDR1 SGDLS and CDR2 YYNGEE. CDR3 residues: CASSAGQYTEAFF. CDR3 coding DNA: TGTGCCAGCAGCGCAGGACAGTACACTGAAGCTTTCTTT.

This chain connects TRBV24-1 to TRBJ2-5; D is possibly TRBD1 (6 bases). This CDR3 is built from 12 residues. Per the germline V gene, CDR1 is KGHDR and CDR2 is SFDVKD. The V gene lost 7 bases and the J gene lost 5 bases, with 10 bases spanning the gap. CDR3 sequence reads: CATSRGWETQYF. In DNA, the CDR3 is TGTGCCACCAGCAGGGGTTGGGAGACCCAGTACTTC.

The chain is built from TRBV12-3 or TRBV12-4 and TRBJ1-2; 7 bases are shared with TRBD1. CDR3 size: 13 residues. V was clipped by 8 bases and J by 8 bases; unmatched bases: 11. The CDR3 DNA sequence: TGTGCCAGCCGTCCGGGACAGCCTGGAGGCTACACCTTC. Translation: CASRPGQPGGYTF.

The V and J genes are TRBV9 and TRBJ1-4; no clear D. The CDR3 contains 15 residues. The V gene's germline CDR1 is SGDLS and CDR2 YYNGEE. Trimming stripped 1 base from V and 5 bases from J, with 12 bases between. The DNA for the CDR3 is TGTGCCAGCAGCGTACACGGTCTAGGGAATGAAAAACTGTTTTTT. Translation gives CASSVHGLGNEKLFF.

V and J are TRBV9 and TRBJ1-6; possibly TRBD1 for D (6 bases). This CDR3 has 16 residues. V lost 3 bases and J 7 bases, leaving 17 bases between the germline ends. Germline values: CDR1 SGDLS, CDR2 YYNGEE. Written as DNA, the CDR3 is TGTGCCAGCAGCGCCCGGGGGACACCGCCCAATTCACCCCTCCACTTT. Translating gives CASSARGTPPNSPLHF.

V and J are TRBV7-9 and TRBJ1-5; D call uncertain. Trimming cost V 3 bases and J 5 bases, with 11 bases left between them. CDR1 and CDR2 from the germline V gene are SEHNR and FQNEAQ (reference sequence). The CDR3 has 14 amino acids. The CDR3 loop reads CASSFAVLDQPQHF. The DNA for the CDR3 is TGTGCCAGCAGCTTTGCAGTTTTGGATCAGCCCCAGCATTTT.

This chain uses TRBV4-2 with TRBJ2-7; D ambiguous. Trimming pared 0 bases from V and 0 bases from J, leaving 9 bases between. Germline V gives CDR1 LGHNA, CDR2 YNFKEQ. The CDR3 covers 15 residues. The CDR3 region is CASSQEHIHSYEQYF. The CDR3 DNA follows: TGTGCCAGCAGCCAAGAACACATTCACTCCTACGAGCAGTACTTC.

The chain couples TRBV28 to TRBJ2-4, with a tentative D call TRBD1 (7 bases). The CDR3 totals 16 residues. Trimming took 5 bases from V and 0 from J, leaving 14 bases between them. CDR1 MDHEN and CDR2 SYDVKM come from the germline V gene. CDR3 residues: CASSPPGGLAKNIQYF. The DNA of the CDR3 is TGTGCCAGCAGTCCCCCAGGGGGGCTAGCCAAAAACATTCAGTACTTC.